The clone carrying this T cell receptor (beta chain) came up many times. TCRdb independently ran MiXCR on the 5' RACE reads; one entry per CDR3 protein. The data show approximately 49,000 distinct CDR3 sequences, more than 8% seen once. The sample belongs to a study of neurological immune-mediated disorders. The time point is: longitudinal time-point 1 (baseline). This clonotype was sampled from a woman in her thirties or forties in good health. The sample comprised PBMCs.

CDR3 DNA: TGTGCCAGCAGCTTAGCGCGGGAGTATGGCTACACCTTC. Its protein product is CASSLAREYGYTF. The chain is built from TRBV7-6 and TRBJ1-2; unclear D gene. The length of the CDR3 is 13 residues. With 0 bases removed from V and 5 bases from J, the gap between germline ends came to 7 bases. Germline assignment: CDR1 SGHVS and CDR2 FNYEAQ.